This entry lists 4 T cell receptor beta chains sequenced from one sample in a study of human T cells and chemical hapten exposure. TCRdb redid the calling of the RACE reads with MiXCR, one entry per CDR3 protein. The sample shows 35,000 to 45,000 distinct CDR3 sequences, 9.6% of them seen only once. Documented time point: patch test 2, 6 weeks after DPC sensitization. Documented treatment: therapeutic diphenylcyclopropenone sensitization with weekly scalp DPC. The authors extracted total RNA from unfractionated whole blood. The sample was whole blood, taken in connection with sensitization to the hapten diphenylcyclopropenone (DPC). The source is a woman younger than 45 with alopecia areata. Some clones in this sample may be carry-over from other donors' samples.

This clonotype appeared many times. Relative to the germline gene, one junction end is altered; a read error may explain this. CDR3 region: CASGLEGTEAFF. Here the CDR3 DNA reads TGCGCCAGCGGCTTGGAAGGCACTGAAGCTTTCTTT. The chain is built from TRBV5-1 and TRBJ1-1; D gene ambiguous. The CDR3 runs 12 residues. Germline loops: CDR1 SGHRS, CDR2 YFSETQ.

This clonotype occurred once. V is TRBV3-1 and J is TRBJ2-3; 10 bases line up with TRBD2. CDR3 size: 16 residues. The ends lost 0 bases at V and 1 base at J; junction bases unmatched: 1. Germline values: CDR1 LGHDT, CDR2 YNNKEL (reference sequence). For the CDR3, the DNA is TGTGCCAGCAGCCAAGACCTAGCGGGGGGCACAGATACGCAGTATTTT. It encodes CASSQDLAGGTDTQYF.

The sample holds many counts of this clonotype. The chain uses TRBV7-6 and TRBJ1-4; D is perhaps TRBD1 (6 bases). V lost 5 bases and J lost 10, with 11 bases in between. Germline-derived CDR1 and CDR2 are SGHVS and FNYEAQ. This CDR3 spans 12 amino acids. CDR3 region: CASSIGQTKLFF. Here the CDR3 DNA reads TGTGCCAGCAGCATCGGACAGACAAAACTGTTTTTT.

This chain uses TRBV20-1 with TRBJ1-5, with D perhaps matching TRBD1 (5 bases). The CDR3 is made up of 13 amino acids. Germline V gene sequence: CDR1 DFQATT, CDR2 SNEGSKA (reference sequence). CDR3: CSQAGGGNQPQHF. The CDR3 DNA reads as TGCAGCCAAGCCGGAGGGGGCAATCAGCCCCAGCATTTT.